What follows are 18 T cell receptor beta chains derived from one specimen sequenced in a study of T cell repertoires in cytomegalovirus infection. These receptors' antigens are unknown. TCRdb passed the reads through MiXCR, listing each CDR3 protein once. The sample contains about 71,000 distinct CDR3 sequences, about 20% of which appear only once. The source material was CD8+ T cells from cultured PBMCs, sampled from culture after CMV antigen stimulation. The receptors derive from a human donor in good health (CMV status not recorded). Some clones in this sample may be carry-over from other donors' samples.

This clonotype was observed a handful of times. This CDR3 reads CASSQATGNYGYTF. The CDR3 bases are TGCGCCAGCAGCCAGGCTACAGGGAACTATGGCTACACCTTC. The chain recombines TRBV4-1 with TRBJ1-2; D is perhaps TRBD1 (6 bases). V dropped 3 bases and J dropped 2 bases, with 10 bases sitting between them. CDR1 MGHRA and CDR2 YSYEKL come from the germline V gene. The length of the CDR3 is 14 residues.

V and J are TRBV7-3 and TRBJ1-2, with a weak D call TRBD1 (6 bases). The CDR3 loop spans 17 amino acids. From germline, CDR1 is SGHTA and CDR2 FQGTGA. Trimming pared 5 bases from V and 6 bases from J, leaving 25 bases between. The chain's CDR3 is CASSEKFSGHLRDGYTF. The DNA of the CDR3 is TGTGCCAGCAGCGAAAAATTTTCGGGACATTTACGTGATGGCTACACCTTC.

The rearrangement joins TRBV6-2 or TRBV6-3 to TRBJ2-2; D not certain. The CDR3 totals 16 residues. Germline assignment: CDR1 MNHEY and CDR2 SVGEGT. Trimming shortened V by 6 bases and J by 0 bases, and 14 bases separated the two germline ends. The CDR3: CASRSRGSTNTGELFF. DNA for the CDR3: TGTGCCAGCAGATCACGTGGGTCAACGAACACCGGGGAGCTGTTTTTT.

This chain links TRBV20-1 with TRBJ2-5, with D unresolved. The CDR3 is 16 amino acids. The V gene lost 0 bases and the J gene lost 5 bases, with 19 bases spanning the gap. Per the germline V gene, CDR1 is DFQATT and CDR2 is SNEGSKA (reference sequence). This chain's CDR3 is CSARDRTVSSGETQYF. The CDR3 DNA is TGCAGTGCTAGAGATCGAACGGTCTCCTCTGGGGAGACCCAGTACTTC.

The chain carries TRBV6-5 and TRBJ1-2; the D is unclear. V was cut by 2 bases and J by 4 bases, with 14 bases left in between. Germline CDR1 MNHEY, CDR2 SVGAGI. This CDR3 has 15 amino acids. CDR3 bases: TGTGCCAGCAGTTACCAGCCAGAGTCCCTCTATGGCTACACCTTC. It specifies CASSYQPESLYGYTF.

This clonotype was detected a few times. The rearrangement uses TRBV28 and TRBJ2-5; the D is unclear. CDR3 length equals 13 residues. V was trimmed by 3 bases and J by 4 bases, leaving 9 bases between them. Per germline, CDR1 MDHEN and CDR2 SYDVKM. The CDR3 DNA sequence: TGTGCCAGCAGTTTCGGTTCGGGAGAGACCCAGTACTTC. It is translated as CASSFGSGETQYF.

The V call is TRBV27, the J call TRBJ2-7; possible D gene TRBD1, 6 bases. Germline-derived CDR1 and CDR2 are MNHEY and SMNVEV (reference sequence). This CDR3 has 12 residues. The V end was cut by 7 bases, the J end by 6 bases, with 13 bases between. CDR3 in amino acids: CASKQGRGEQYF. Here the CDR3 DNA reads TGTGCCAGCAAACAGGGCCGGGGCGAGCAGTACTTC.

This sequence joins TRBV25-1 and TRBJ1-6, with D hard to call. V shed 6 bases and J shed 0 bases, with 6 bases lying between them. Germline V lookup: CDR1 MGHDK, CDR2 SYGVNS. This CDR3 is 14 amino acids long. The CDR3 nucleotides read TGTGCCAGCAGCCACAGCTCCTATAATTCACCCCTCCACTTT. It specifies CASSHSSYNSPLHF.

Only a few counts were recorded for this clonotype. V usage is TRBV10-3 and J usage is TRBJ1-1; D may be TRBD1 (5 bases). This CDR3 comprises 14 residues. The V gene's germline CDR1 is ENHRY and CDR2 SYGVKD. Trimming removed 3 bases from V and 3 bases from J, with 11 bases in between. This CDR3 is CAISDGDSYTEAFF. The CDR3 nucleotides read TGTGCCATCAGTGATGGGGACTCTTACACTGAAGCTTTCTTT.

This clonotype was seen only a few times. The chain uses TRBV27 and TRBJ1-1; TRBD1 might be the D (5 bases). CDR3 size: 14 residues. The V gene lost 2 bases and the J gene lost 3 bases, with 10 bases spanning the gap. In germline, CDR1 is MNHEY, CDR2 SMNVEV (reference sequence). CDR3 in DNA: TGTGCCAGCAGTTTACAGGGAGGGTACACTGAAGCTTTCTTT. It encodes CASSLQGGYTEAFF.

This chain joins TRBV6-6 and TRBJ1-3; no clear D gene. Germline CDR1 reads MNHNY; CDR2 reads SVGAGI (reference sequence). Between the trimmed V and J ends, which lost 7 bases and 2 bases, there was a span of 15 bases. The CDR3 is 15 amino acids. The CDR3 nucleotides are TGTGCCAGCACCGCGACCCCAACCCCTGGAAACACCATATATTTT. Protein product: CASTATPTPGNTIYF.

This clonotype was counted between two and nine times. V is TRBV7-9 and J is TRBJ2-7; D gene ambiguous. The V end was cut by 3 bases, the J end by 0 bases, with 18 bases between. Germline V CDR1 and CDR2: SEHNR, FQNEAQ (reference sequence). The CDR3 is 17 residues long. The CDR3 DNA reads as TGTGCCAGCAGCTTTGGCAGTAGGGATTTACACTCCTACGAGCAGTACTTC. This sequence encodes CASSFGSRDLHSYEQYF. Using reference TRBV7-9 and TRBJ2-7 for the parts outside the CDR3, the full variable domain is DTGVSQNPRHKITKRGQNVTFRCDPISEHNRLYWYRQTLGQGPEFLTYFQNEAQLEKSRLLSDRFSAERPKGSFSTLEIQRTEQGDSAMYLCASSFGSRDLHSYEQYFGPGTRLTVT.

V and J are TRBV27 and TRBJ2-7, with 7 bases that match TRBD2. Losses at the gene ends were 0 bases for V and 5 bases for J; bases not matched to a gene: 7. The CDR3 totals 15 residues. Germline-derived CDR1 and CDR2 are MNHEY and SMNVEV (reference sequence). The CDR3: CASSLSRRGRHEQYF. DNA of the CDR3: TGTGCCAGCAGTTTATCGAGGCGGGGGAGGCACGAGCAGTACTTC.

This clonotype has just a few counts. The chain joins TRBV27 to TRBJ2-3; no clear D. Trimming took 6 bases from V and 0 from J, leaving 7 bases between them. Germline CDR1 is MNHEY and CDR2 is SMNVEV (reference sequence). The CDR3 length is 13 residues. This CDR3 reads CASSSDSTDTQYF. Written as DNA, the CDR3 is TGTGCCAGCAGCAGCGACAGCACAGATACGCAGTATTTT.

This chain joins TRBV7-2 and TRBJ2-7; D gene ambiguous. From germline, CDR1 is SGHTA and CDR2 FQGNSA. V lost 1 base and J lost 3, with 7 bases in between. The CDR3 runs 13 residues. The CDR3 reads CASSLGSVYEQYF. CDR3 nucleotide sequence: TGTGCCAGCAGCTTAGGGTCTGTCTACGAGCAGTACTTC.

This clonotype was observed a single time. The V call is TRBV6-2 or TRBV6-3, the J call TRBJ1-5; 7 bases fit TRBD1. V lost 6 bases and J lost 4; bases outside the gene matches: 6. The CDR3 is 14 amino acids. Germline loops: CDR1 MNHEY, CDR2 SVGEGT. The CDR3 here is CASRGTGVNQPQHF. The CDR3 coding sequence is TGTGCCAGCAGGGGCACAGGGGTTAATCAGCCCCAGCATTTT.

The chain is built from TRBV5-5 and TRBJ2-4; possibly TRBD1 for D (6 bases). Trimming took 0 bases from V and 13 from J, leaving 14 bases between them. This CDR3 is 13 amino acids long. Germline loops: CDR1 SGHKS, CDR2 YYEKEE (reference sequence). The CDR3 DNA is TGTGCCAGCAGCTTGGCCGAGCTGGACAGACAGTACTTC. Amino acid sequence: CASSLAELDRQYF.

The CDR3, as DNA: TGTGCCAGCAGCCAAGATCAGGCGATCACGAGGGTTAAGAACACTGAAGCTTTCTTT. Amino acid sequence: CASSQDQAITRVKNTEAFF. The chain uses TRBV4-2 and TRBJ1-1; the D is unclear. V gave up 0 bases and J gave up 1 base, with 21 bases separating them. The CDR3 is 19 residues long. Germline assignment: CDR1 LGHNA and CDR2 YNFKEQ.